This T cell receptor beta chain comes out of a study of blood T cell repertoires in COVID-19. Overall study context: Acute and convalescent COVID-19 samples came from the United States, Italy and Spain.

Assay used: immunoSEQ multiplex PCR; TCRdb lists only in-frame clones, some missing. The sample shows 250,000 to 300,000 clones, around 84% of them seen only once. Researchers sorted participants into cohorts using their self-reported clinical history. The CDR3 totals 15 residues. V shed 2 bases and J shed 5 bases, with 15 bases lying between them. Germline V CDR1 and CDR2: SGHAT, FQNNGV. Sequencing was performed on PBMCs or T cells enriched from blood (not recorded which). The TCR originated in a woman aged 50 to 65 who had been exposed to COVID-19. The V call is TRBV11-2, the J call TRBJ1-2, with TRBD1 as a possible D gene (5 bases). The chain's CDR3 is CASSLMPKGNYGYTF. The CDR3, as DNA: TGTGCCAGCAGCTTAATGCCAAAGGGGAATTATGGCTACACCTTC.